Listed below are T cell receptor beta chains from one sample, sequenced in a study of OX40 agonist ivuxolimab in advanced cancers. Generated by immunoSEQ multiplex PCR, the TCRdb table keeps only in-frame clones and is missing some. This sample has some 45,000 clones; 75% to 85% occur once, and the top ten carry 2.6%. The specimen comprised CD4+ or CD8+ T cells sorted from blood, sampled in a trial of the OX40 agonist ivuxolimab. Receptors originate from an adult with an advanced solid tumor such as melanoma, head and neck, liver or kidney cancer. Each CDR3 is given with its conserved first and last residue. The order of the fields is J gene, D gene, CDR3 length, V gene, clone size, CDR3 protein, CDR3 DNA. The D gene is left open where the match is weak. Clone size is shown for a subset of rows, as once, few, many or a class of expanded clone.

TRBJ2-3	TRBD2	15	TRBV5-4	NA	CASRPNSGGTDTQYF	TGTGCCAGCAGACCGAATAGCGGGGGCACAGATACGCAGTATTTT
TRBJ2-7	NA	14	TRBV5-1	NA	CASSLVGSGYEQYF	TGCGCCAGCAGCTTGGTCGGGAGTGGCTACGAGCAGTACTTC
TRBJ2-7	TRBD2	15	TRBV6-6	NA	CASSYLREGSYEQYF	TGTGCCAGCAGTTATCTGCGGGAGGGGTCCTACGAGCAGTACTTC
TRBJ2-7	NA	16	TRBV5-6	NA	CASSLGFEALTHEQYF	TGTGCCAGCAGCTTGGGTTTCGAGGCACTTACCCACGAGCAGTACTTC
TRBJ2-2	TRBD1	15	TRBV9	NA	CASSPRQGAPGELFF	TGTGCCAGCAGCCCAAGACAGGGGGCTCCCGGGGAGCTGTTTTTT
TRBJ2-3	NA	12	TRBV5-1	NA	CASSLLPDTQYF	TGCGCCAGCAGCTTGTTACCAGATACGCAGTATTTT
TRBJ2-7	TRBD1	13	TRBV19	NA	CASPGTGFYEQYF	TGTGCCAGCCCCGGGACAGGGTTCTACGAGCAGTACTTC
TRBJ1-1	TRBD1	13	TRBV4-2	NA	CASSHRQGTEAFF	TGTGCCAGCAGCCATAGACAGGGGACTGAAGCTTTCTTT
TRBJ1-1	NA	16	TRBV5-1	NA	CASSLVSISMNTEAFF	TGCGCCAGCAGCTTGGTTAGCATTTCAATGAACACTGAAGCTTTCTTT
TRBJ1-2	NA	16	TRBV4-2	once	CASSQDSDRGVTGYTF	TGTGCCAGCAGCCAAGATAGCGACAGAGGGGTAACCGGCTACACCTTC
TRBJ1-1	NA	15	TRBV2	NA	CASSDGQLMNTEAFF	TGTGCCAGCAGTGACGGACAGCTAATGAACACTGAAGCTTTCTTT
TRBJ2-6	NA	15	TRBV6-6	once	CASSPHRAGANVLTF	TGTGCCAGCAGTCCGCACAGGGCTGGGGCCAACGTCCTGACTTTC
TRBJ1-4	NA	16	TRBV7-2	NA	CASSPRPRATNEKLFF	TGTGCCAGCAGTCCCAGACCGCGAGCAACTAATGAAAAACTGTTTTTT
TRBJ2-7	TRBD1	13	TRBV27	NA	CAACRDRGYEQYF	TGTGCCGCCTGCCGGGACAGGGGCTACGAGCAGTACTTC
TRBJ1-5	TRBD1	18	TRBV5-1	few	CASSLRGQFGLGYQPQHF	TGCGCCAGCAGCTTGCGGGGACAGTTCGGTTTGGGCTATCAGCCCCAGCATTTT
TRBJ2-1	TRBD2	18	TRBV15	NA	CATSRASIGRGPYNEQFF	TGTGCCACCAGCAGAGCTTCTATCGGGAGGGGCCCGTACAATGAGCAGTTCTTC
TRBJ2-4	NA	14	TRBV27	NA	CASSFSGTENIQYF	TGTGCCAGCAGTTTCTCCGGGACTGAAAACATTCAGTACTTC
TRBJ2-5	NA	15	TRBV5-6	NA	CASSSRPGPQETQYF	TGTGCCAGCAGCAGCCGCCCGGGACCACAAGAGACCCAGTACTTC
TRBJ1-2	TRBD1	14	TRBV27	NA	CASSPKTGAYGYTF	TGTGCCAGCAGTCCTAAAACAGGGGCCTATGGCTACACCTTC
TRBJ2-7	NA	14	TRBV4-2	NA	CASSGRGASDEQYF	TGTGCCAGCAGCGGCCGGGGGGCAAGCGACGAGCAGTACTTC
TRBJ1-6	TRBD1	14	TRBV9	few	CASTRDRGNSPLHF	TGTGCCAGCACCCGGGACAGGGGAAATTCACCCCTCCACTTT
TRBJ1-2	NA	13	TRBV10-1	few	CASSESGGYGYTF	TGCGCCAGCAGTGAGTCCGGCGGCTATGGCTACACCTTC
TRBJ2-5	TRBD2	18	TRBV11-3	NA	CASSLGVGGLADQETQYF	TGTGCCAGCAGCTTAGGGGTCGGGGGACTAGCGGACCAAGAGACCCAGTACTTC
TRBJ2-3	NA	14	TRBV6-1	NA	CASSTAYSTDTQYF	TGTGCCAGCAGTACCGCCTATAGCACAGATACGCAGTATTTT
TRBJ1-4	TRBD1	15	TRBV4-1	NA	CASSTGQLLNEKLFF	TGCGCCAGCAGTACGGGACAGCTCCTTAATGAAAAACTGTTTTTT